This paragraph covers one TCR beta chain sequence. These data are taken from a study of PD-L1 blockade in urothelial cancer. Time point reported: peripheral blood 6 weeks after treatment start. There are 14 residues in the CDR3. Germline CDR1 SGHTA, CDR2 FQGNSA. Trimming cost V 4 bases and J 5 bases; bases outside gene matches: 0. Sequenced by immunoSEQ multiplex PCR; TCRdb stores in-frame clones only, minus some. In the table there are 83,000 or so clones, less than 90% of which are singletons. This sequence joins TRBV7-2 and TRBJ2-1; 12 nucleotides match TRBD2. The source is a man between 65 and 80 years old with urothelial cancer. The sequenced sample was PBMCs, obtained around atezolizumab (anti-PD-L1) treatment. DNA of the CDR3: TGTGCCAGCAGCTGGACTAGCGGGAACAATGAGCAGTTCTTC. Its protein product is CASSWTSGNNEQFF. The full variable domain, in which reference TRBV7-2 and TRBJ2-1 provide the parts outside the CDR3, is GAGVSQSPSNKVTEKGKDVELRCDPISGHTALYWYRQSLGQGLEFLIYFQGNSAPDKSGLPSDRFSAERTGGSVSTLTIQRTQQEDSAVYLCASSWTSGNNEQFFGPGTRLTVL.